A selection of T cell receptor beta chains follows, all from one sample in a study of human T cells and chemical hapten exposure. TCRdb reprocessed the RACE reads via MiXCR and lists one record per CDR3 protein. The data hold about 380,000 distinct CDR3 sequences, with over 6% observed a single time. The starting material was whole blood, obtained in connection with sensitization to the hapten diphenylcyclopropenone (DPC). Receptor source: a woman in her late teens or twenties with alopecia areata. Some clones in this sample may be carry-over from other donors' samples. Both conserved end residues are part of each CDR3. D genes are given only for firm matches. Rows give clone size only sometimes, using once, few, many, or a class for an expanded clone.

NA	TRBV6-5	few	TRBJ1-1	CASNREPEAFF	TGTGCCAGCAATAGGGAACCTGAAGCTTTCTTT
NA	TRBV4-3	NA	TRBJ2-3	CASSQGLGAGVQYF	TGCGCCAGCAGCCAAGGCTTGGGGGCGGGGGTCCAGTATTTT
NA	TRBV12-3/TRBV12-4	many	TRBJ2-3	CASSLESGDTQYF	TGTGCCAGCAGTTTGGAATCTGGAGATACGCAGTATTTT
TRBD1	TRBV3-1	NA	TRBJ2-5	CASSHLGTDQETQYF	TGTGCCAGCAGCCATCTAGGGACAGACCAAGAGACCCAGTACTTC
TRBD1	TRBV4-3	many	TRBJ1-6	CASSWGQGGSYNSPLHF	TGCGCCAGCAGCTGGGGTCAGGGGGGCTCCTATAATTCACCCCTCCACTTT
NA	TRBV7-2	many	TRBJ2-5	CASGSRGSETQYF	TGTGCCAGCGGTAGTAGGGGTAGCGAGACCCAGTACTTC
NA	TRBV7-9	NA	TRBJ2-3	CAAPYTGALGPTDTQYF	TGTGCCGCACCGTATACGGGGGCGTTGGGACCCACAGATACGCAGTATTTT
TRBD1	TRBV5-1	many	TRBJ2-2	CASSPGQGILNTGELFF	TGCGCCAGCAGCCCGGGACAGGGTATACTAAACACCGGGGAGCTGTTTTTT
NA	TRBV11-2	few	TRBJ1-2	CASSGAGTYGYTF	TGTGCCAGCAGCGGGGCCGGCACCTATGGCTACACCTTC
NA	TRBV4-2	many	TRBJ1-1	CASSQGVANTEAFF	TGTGCCAGCAGCCAGGGTGTGGCGAACACTGAAGCTTTCTTT
NA	TRBV9	NA	TRBJ2-2	CASSVASTGELFF	TGTGCCAGCAGCGTAGCCTCCACCGGGGAGCTGTTTTTT
NA	TRBV6-5	few	TRBJ1-5	CASSYSSPGLQSNQPQHF	TGTGCCAGCAGTTACTCGAGTCCAGGGCTACAAAGCAATCAGCCCCAGCATTTT
NA	TRBV20-1	many	TRBJ1-5	CSASLAGNQPQHF	TGCAGTGCTAGTTTAGCAGGCAATCAGCCCCAGCATTTT
NA	TRBV6-2/TRBV6-3	few	TRBJ1-5	CASSYHSHTLEPQHF	TGTGCCAGCAGTTACCACAGCCACACTCTCGAGCCCCAGCATTTT
NA	TRBV19	few	TRBJ2-1	CASSIDGGRNEQFF	TGTGCCAGTAGTATTGACGGGGGGCGAAATGAGCAGTTCTTC
NA	TRBV2	few	TRBJ1-1	CASSVQGYTEAFF	TGTGCCAGCAGCGTACAGGGTTACACTGAAGCTTTCTTT
NA	TRBV6-2/TRBV6-3	NA	TRBJ2-5	CASSRGLRETQYF	TGTGCCAGCAGCCGCGGGCTTCGGGAGACCCAGTACTTC
NA	TRBV15	NA	TRBJ1-6	CATSRDTSGPLHF	TGTGCCACCAGCAGGGACACGTCAGGACCCCTCCACTTT
TRBD2	TRBV3-1	few	TRBJ2-1	CASSQVLAGFNEQFF	TGTGCCAGCAGCCAGGTCCTAGCGGGGTTTAATGAGCAGTTCTTC
NA	TRBV20-1	many	TRBJ2-7	CSARPSSTRVYEQYF	TGCAGTGCTAGACCTTCCTCTACTAGAGTCTACGAGCAGTACTTC
NA	TRBV5-5	many	TRBJ1-5	CASTTSVDYQPQHF	TGTGCCAGCACCACTTCAGTAGATTATCAGCCCCAGCATTTT
NA	TRBV5-1	few	TRBJ2-7	CASSSGPEQYF	TGCGCCAGCAGCTCGGGTCCCGAGCAGTACTTC
TRBD2	TRBV20-1	many	TRBJ2-1	CSARVGGGPYNEQFF	TGCAGTGCTAGAGTGGGGGGGGGTCCCTACAATGAGCAGTTCTTC
TRBD1	TRBV20-1	few	TRBJ2-7	CSAPDRGYEQYF	TGCAGTGCTCCGGACAGGGGGTACGAGCAGTACTTC
NA	TRBV12-3/TRBV12-4	few	TRBJ1-5	CASSFGLSGGDGQPQHF	TGTGCCAGCAGTTTCGGGTTGTCTGGGGGCGACGGTCAGCCCCAGCATTTT
NA	TRBV5-1	many	TRBJ1-2	CASSLAGDGYTF	TGTGCCAGCAGTTTAGCAGGGGATGGCTACACCTTC
NA	TRBV3-1	once	TRBJ2-2	CASSQFIAGTGELFF	TGTGCCAGCAGCCAATTTATTGCAGGAACCGGGGAGCTGTTTTTT
NA	TRBV18	NA	TRBJ2-7	CASSPPAGTASYEQYF	TGTGCCAGCTCACCACCAGCGGGGACAGCCTCCTACGAGCAGTACTTC
NA	TRBV3-1	many	TRBJ1-4	CASSPGVREEKLFF	TGTGCCAGCAGCCCGGGGGTTCGGGAGGAAAAACTGTTTTTT
NA	TRBV20-1	few	TRBJ2-3	CSELRARTDTQYF	TGCAGTGAACTCAGGGCCCGCACAGATACGCAGTATTTT
NA	TRBV7-2	few	TRBJ2-2	CASSTRRGGTGELFF	TGTGCCAGCAGCACACGGCGGGGAGGCACCGGGGAGCTGTTTTTT